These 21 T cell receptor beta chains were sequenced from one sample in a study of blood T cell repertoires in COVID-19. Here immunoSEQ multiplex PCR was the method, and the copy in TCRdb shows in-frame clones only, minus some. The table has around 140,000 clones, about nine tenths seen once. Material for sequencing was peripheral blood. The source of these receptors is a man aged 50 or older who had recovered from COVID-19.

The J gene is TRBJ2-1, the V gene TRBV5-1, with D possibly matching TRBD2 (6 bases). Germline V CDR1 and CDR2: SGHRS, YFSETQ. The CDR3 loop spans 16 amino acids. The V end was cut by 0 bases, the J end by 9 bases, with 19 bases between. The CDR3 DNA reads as TGCGCCAGCAGCTTGGCCGGGGGAGCTCGGTTGGGTGAGCAGTTCTTC. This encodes CASSLAGGARLGEQFF.

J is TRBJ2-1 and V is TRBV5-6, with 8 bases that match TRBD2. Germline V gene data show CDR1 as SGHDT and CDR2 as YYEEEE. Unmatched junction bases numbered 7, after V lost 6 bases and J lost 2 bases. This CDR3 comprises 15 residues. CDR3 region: CASTGGVTTYNEQFF. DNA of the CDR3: TGTGCCAGCACCGGGGGGGTAACAACCTACAATGAGCAGTTCTTC.

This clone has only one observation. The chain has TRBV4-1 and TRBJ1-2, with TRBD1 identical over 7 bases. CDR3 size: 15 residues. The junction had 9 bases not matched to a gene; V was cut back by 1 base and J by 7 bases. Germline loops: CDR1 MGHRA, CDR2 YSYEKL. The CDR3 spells CASSQALTGLAGYTF. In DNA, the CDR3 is TGCGCCAGCAGCCAAGCCCTGACAGGGCTGGCTGGCTACACCTTC.

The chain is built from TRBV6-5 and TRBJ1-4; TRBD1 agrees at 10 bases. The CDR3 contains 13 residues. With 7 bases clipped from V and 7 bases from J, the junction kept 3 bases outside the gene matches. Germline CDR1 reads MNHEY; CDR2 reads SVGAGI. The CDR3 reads CASTGTGVEKLFF. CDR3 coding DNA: TGTGCCAGCACCGGGACAGGGGTTGAAAAACTGTTTTTT.

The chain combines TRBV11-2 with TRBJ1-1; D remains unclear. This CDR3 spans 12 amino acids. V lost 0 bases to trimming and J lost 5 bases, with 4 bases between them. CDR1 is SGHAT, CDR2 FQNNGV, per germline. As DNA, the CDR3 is TGTGCCAGCAGCTTAGACAGGACTGAAGCTTTCTTT. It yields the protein CASSLDRTEAFF.

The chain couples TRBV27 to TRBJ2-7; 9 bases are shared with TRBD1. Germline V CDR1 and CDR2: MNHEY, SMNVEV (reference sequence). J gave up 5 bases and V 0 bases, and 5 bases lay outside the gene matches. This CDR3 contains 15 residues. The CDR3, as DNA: TGTGCCAGCAGTTTATCAAGGGACAGGGTGAACGAGCAGTACTTC. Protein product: CASSLSRDRVNEQYF.

CDR3 DNA sequence: TGTGCCAGTAGTTCGGAATATGGGCTCTCGCAAGGCAATGAGCAGTTCTTC. Its translation: CASSSEYGLSQGNEQFF. The chain has TRBV19 and TRBJ2-1; D remains ambiguous. Between the trimmed V and J ends, which lost 5 bases and 6 bases, there was a span of 23 bases. Germline CDR1 reads LNHDA; CDR2 reads SQIVND (reference sequence). This CDR3 is 17 amino acids long. The whole variable domain, remainder taken from reference TRBV19 and TRBJ2-1, is DGGITQSPKYLFRKEGQNVTLSCEQNLNHDAMYWYRQDPGQGLRLIYYSQIVNDFQKGDIAEGYSVSREKKESFPLTVTSAQKNPTAFYLCASSSEYGLSQGNEQFFGPGTRLTVL.

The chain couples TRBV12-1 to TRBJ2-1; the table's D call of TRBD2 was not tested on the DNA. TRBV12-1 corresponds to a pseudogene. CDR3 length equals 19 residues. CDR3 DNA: TGTGCCAGCAGCTTTGCCTCTACTAAGGAGGCGGGGGCCGCCAATGAGCAGTTCTTC. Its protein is CASSFASTKEAGAANEQFF.

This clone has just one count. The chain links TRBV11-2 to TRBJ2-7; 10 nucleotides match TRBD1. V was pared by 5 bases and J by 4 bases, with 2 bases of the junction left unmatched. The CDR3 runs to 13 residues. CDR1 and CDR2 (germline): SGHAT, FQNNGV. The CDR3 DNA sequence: TGTGCCAGCAGCCGGGACAGGGGTTACGAGCAGTACTTC. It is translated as CASSRDRGYEQYF.

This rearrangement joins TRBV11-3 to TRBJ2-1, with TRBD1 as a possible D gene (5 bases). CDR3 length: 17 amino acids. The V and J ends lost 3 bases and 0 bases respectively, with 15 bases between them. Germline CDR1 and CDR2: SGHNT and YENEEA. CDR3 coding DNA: TGTGCCAGCAGCTTGGACACTCGGGTGAGCTCCTACAATGAGCAGTTCTTC. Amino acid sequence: CASSLDTRVSSYNEQFF.

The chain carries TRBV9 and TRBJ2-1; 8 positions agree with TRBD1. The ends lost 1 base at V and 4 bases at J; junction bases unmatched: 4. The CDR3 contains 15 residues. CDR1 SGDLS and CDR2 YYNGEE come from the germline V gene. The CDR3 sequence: CASSVSGQDYNEQFF. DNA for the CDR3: TGTGCCAGCAGCGTATCGGGACAGGATTACAATGAGCAGTTCTTC.

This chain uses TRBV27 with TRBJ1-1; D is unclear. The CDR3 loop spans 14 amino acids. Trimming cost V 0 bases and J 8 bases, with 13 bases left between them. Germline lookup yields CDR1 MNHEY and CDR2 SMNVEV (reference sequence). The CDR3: CASSLSPRVPEAFF. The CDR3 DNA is TGTGCCAGCAGTTTATCCCCCCGGGTGCCGGAAGCTTTCTTT.

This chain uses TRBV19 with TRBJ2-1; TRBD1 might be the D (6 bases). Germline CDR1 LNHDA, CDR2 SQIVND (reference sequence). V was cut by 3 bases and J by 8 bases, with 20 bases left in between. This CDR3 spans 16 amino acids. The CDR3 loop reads CASSMLGASINDEQFF. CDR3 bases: TGTGCCAGTAGTATGTTGGGGGCATCGATCAACGATGAGCAGTTCTTC.

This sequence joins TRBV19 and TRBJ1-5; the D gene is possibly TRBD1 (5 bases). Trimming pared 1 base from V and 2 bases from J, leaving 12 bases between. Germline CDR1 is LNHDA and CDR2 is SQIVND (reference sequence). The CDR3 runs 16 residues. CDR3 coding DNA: TGTGCCAGTAGTATAGGAGGCGACAGACGCAATCAGCCCCAGCATTTT. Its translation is CASSIGGDRRNQPQHF. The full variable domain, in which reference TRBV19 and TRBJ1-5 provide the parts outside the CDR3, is DGGITQSPKYLFRKEGQNVTLSCEQNLNHDAMYWYRQDPGQGLRLIYYSQIVNDFQKGDIAEGYSVSREKKESFPLTVTSAQKNPTAFYLCASSIGGDRRNQPQHFGDGTRLSIL.

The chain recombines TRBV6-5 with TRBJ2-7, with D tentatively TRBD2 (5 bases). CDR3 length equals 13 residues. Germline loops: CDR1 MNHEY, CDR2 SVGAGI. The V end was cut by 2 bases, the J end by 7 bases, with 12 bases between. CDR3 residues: CASSYPGEREQYF. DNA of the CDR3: TGTGCCAGCAGTTACCCCGGGGAGCGGGAGCAGTACTTC.

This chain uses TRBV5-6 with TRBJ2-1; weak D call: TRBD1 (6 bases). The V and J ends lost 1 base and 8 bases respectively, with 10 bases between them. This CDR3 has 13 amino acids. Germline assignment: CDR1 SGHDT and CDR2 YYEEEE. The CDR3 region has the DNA TGTGCCAGCAGCTTGTGGCCAGGGGATGAGCAGTTCTTC. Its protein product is CASSLWPGDEQFF.

CDR3 residues: CASSLSKLAGAFTDTQYF. The CDR3 DNA reads TGTGCCAGCAGTTTATCGAAACTAGCGGGGGCCTTCACAGATACGCAGTATTTT. V is TRBV27 and J is TRBJ2-3; 11 bases line up with TRBD2. The V segment lost 0 bases and the J segment 2 bases; nucleotides outside the gene matches: 7. Germline V gene lookup returns CDR1 MNHEY and CDR2 SMNVEV (reference sequence). The CDR3 runs 18 residues.

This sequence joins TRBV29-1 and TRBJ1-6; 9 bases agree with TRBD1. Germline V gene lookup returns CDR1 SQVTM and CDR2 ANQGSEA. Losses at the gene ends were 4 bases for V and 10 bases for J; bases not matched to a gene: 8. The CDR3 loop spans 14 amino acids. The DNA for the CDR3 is TGCAGCGTTGCACAGGGGGCTTTTGGATCACCCCTCCACTTT. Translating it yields CSVAQGAFGSPLHF.

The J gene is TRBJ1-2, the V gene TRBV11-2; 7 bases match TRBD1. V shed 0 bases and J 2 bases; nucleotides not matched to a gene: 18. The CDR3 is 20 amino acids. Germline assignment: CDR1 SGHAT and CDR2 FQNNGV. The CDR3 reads CASSLDPGGSRDIANYGYTF. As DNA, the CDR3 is TGTGCCAGCAGCTTAGATCCAGGGGGTAGCCGGGACATTGCAAACTATGGCTACACCTTC.

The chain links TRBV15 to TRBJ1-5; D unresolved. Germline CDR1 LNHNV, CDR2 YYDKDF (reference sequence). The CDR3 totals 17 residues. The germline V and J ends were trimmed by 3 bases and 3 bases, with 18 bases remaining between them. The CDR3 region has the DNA TGTGCCACCAGCAGGCGGCCCTCTTCGCGGGACAATCAGCCCCAGCATTTT. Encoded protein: CATSRRPSSRDNQPQHF.

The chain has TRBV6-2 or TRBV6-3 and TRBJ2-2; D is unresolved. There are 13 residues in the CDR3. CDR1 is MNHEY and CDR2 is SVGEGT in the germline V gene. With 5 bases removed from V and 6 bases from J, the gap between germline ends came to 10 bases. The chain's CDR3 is CASSRRSSGELFF. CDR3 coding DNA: TGTGCCAGCAGTCGCAGATCGTCCGGGGAGCTGTTTTTT.